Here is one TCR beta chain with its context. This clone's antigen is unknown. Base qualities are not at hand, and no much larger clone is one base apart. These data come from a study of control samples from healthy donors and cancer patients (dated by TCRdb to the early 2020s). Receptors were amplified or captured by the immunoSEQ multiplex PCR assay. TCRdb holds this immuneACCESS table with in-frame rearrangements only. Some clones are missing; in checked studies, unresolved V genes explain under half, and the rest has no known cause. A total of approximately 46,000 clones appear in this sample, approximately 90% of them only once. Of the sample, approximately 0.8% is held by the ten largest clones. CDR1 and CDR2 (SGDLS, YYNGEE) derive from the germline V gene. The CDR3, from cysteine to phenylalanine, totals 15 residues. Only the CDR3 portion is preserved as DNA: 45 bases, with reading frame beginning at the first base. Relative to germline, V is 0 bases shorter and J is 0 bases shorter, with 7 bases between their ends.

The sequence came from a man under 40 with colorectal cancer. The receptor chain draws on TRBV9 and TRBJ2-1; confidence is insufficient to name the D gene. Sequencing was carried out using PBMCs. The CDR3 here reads CASSVESVSYNEQFF. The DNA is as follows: TGTGCCAGCAGCGTAGAAAGTGTCTCCTACAATGAGCAGTTCTTC.